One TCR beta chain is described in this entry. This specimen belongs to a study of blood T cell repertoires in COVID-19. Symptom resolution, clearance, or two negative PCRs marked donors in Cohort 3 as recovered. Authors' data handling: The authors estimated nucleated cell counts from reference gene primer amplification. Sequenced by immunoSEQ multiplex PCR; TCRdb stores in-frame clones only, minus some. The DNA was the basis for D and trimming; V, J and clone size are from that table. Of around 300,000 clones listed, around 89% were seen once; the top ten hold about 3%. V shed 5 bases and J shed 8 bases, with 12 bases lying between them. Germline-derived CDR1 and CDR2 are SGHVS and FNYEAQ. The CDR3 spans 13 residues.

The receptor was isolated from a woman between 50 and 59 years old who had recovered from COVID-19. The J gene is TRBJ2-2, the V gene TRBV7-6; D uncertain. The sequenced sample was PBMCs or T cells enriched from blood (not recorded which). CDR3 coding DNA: TGTGCCAGCAGCCTGTTCCCTTTGGGGGAGCTGTTTTTT. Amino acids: CASSLFPLGELFF.